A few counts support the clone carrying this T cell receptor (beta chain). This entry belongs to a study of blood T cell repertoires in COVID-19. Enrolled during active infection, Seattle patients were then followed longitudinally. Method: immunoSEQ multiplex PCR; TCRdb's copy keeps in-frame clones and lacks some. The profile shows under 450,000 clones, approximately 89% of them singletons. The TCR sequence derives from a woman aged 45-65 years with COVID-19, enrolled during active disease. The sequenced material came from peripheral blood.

DNA for the CDR3: TGTGCCAGCAGTTTTGGGACAGAGGGCAATCAGCCCCAGCATTTT. It is translated as CASSFGTEGNQPQHF. The chain carries TRBV27 and TRBJ1-5; TRBD1 agrees at 7 bases. Germline-derived CDR1 and CDR2 are MNHEY and SMNVEV (reference sequence). The CDR3 length is 15 residues. V lost 3 bases and J lost 2; bases outside the gene matches: 4.